Shown below are 25 T cell receptor beta chains from a single sample sequenced in a study of T cell responses to AZD1222 COVID-19 vaccine. The protocol was immunoSEQ multiplex PCR, while the TCRdb copy is restricted to in-frame clones and leaves out a portion. The sample includes 90,000 to 120,000 clones, roughly 90% seen only once; the top ten take around 6.7%. The input for sequencing was peripheral blood, taken on day 0 of AZD1222 vaccination. The source of these receptors is an adult in good health.

Here the CDR3 reads CSARQGAGQPQHF. CDR3 in DNA: TGCAGCGCTCGACAGGGGGCTGGCCAGCCCCAGCATTTT. V is TRBV29-1 and J is TRBJ1-5; 10 bases align to TRBD1. Germline V lookup: CDR1 SQVTM, CDR2 ANQGSEA. J was trimmed by 7 bases and V by 7 bases; bases with no gene match: 7. The CDR3 loop spans 13 amino acids.

The chain has TRBV16 and TRBJ2-7, with 8 bases identical to TRBD1. Germline CDR1 is KGHSY and CDR2 is FQNENV. The CDR3 has 15 residues. J was trimmed by 4 bases and V by 2 bases; bases with no gene match: 7. CDR3 sequence: CASSQRTGMMYEQYF. DNA of the CDR3: TGTGCCAGCAGCCAAAGGACAGGGATGATGTACGAGCAGTACTTC.

The chain links TRBV28 to TRBJ1-6; D is unresolved. Germline loops: CDR1 MDHEN, CDR2 SYDVKM. The CDR3 spans 18 residues. Deletions cut 4 bases from V and 0 bases from J, with 16 bases between. CDR3 nucleotide sequence: TGTGCCAGCAGTTCCCCTCTGACACCCAGCTCCTATAATTCACCCCTCCACTTT. Its protein product is CASSSPLTPSSYNSPLHF.

This chain uses TRBV3-1 (or the pseudogene TRBV3-2) with TRBJ1-4, with D perhaps TRBD1 (5 bases). The V end lost 2 bases, the J end lost 5 bases, and 12 bases lay between the germline ends. CDR1 is LGHDT and CDR2 is YNNKEL in the germline V gene (reference sequence). The length of the CDR3 is 15 residues. The CDR3 DNA reads as TGTGCCAGCAGCCAAAGGACCGGGGGGAATGAAAAACTGTTTTTT. Translating it yields CASSQRTGGNEKLFF.

The chain employs TRBV30 and TRBJ2-3, with 11 bases aligning to TRBD2. J lost 12 bases, V lost 3 bases, and 11 bases had no gene match. The CDR3 is 14 amino acids. Per the germline V gene, CDR1 is GTSNPN and CDR2 is SVGIG (reference sequence). This CDR3 reads CAWRETSGSTPQYF. DNA for the CDR3: TGTGCCTGGAGGGAAACTAGCGGGAGTACCCCTCAGTATTTT. The entire variable domain, with the rest obtained from reference TRBV30 and TRBJ2-3, is as follows: SQTIHQWPATLVQPVGSPLSLECTVEGTSNPNLYWYRQAAGRGLQLLFYSVGIGQISSEVPQNLSASRPQDRQFILSSKKLLLSDSGFYLCAWRETSGSTPQYFGPGTRLTVL.

The chain is built from TRBV18 and TRBJ1-5, with TRBD1 matching 7 bases. The V segment lost 3 bases and the J segment 3 bases; nucleotides outside the gene matches: 2. The CDR3 runs 14 residues. The germline V gene encodes CDR1 KGHSH and CDR2 LQKENI. CDR3 DNA sequence: TGTGCCAGCTCACCGACAGGGCCCAATCAGCCCCAGCATTTT. It is translated as CASSPTGPNQPQHF.

The chain recombines TRBV27 with TRBJ1-5; D remains ambiguous. Germline assignment: CDR1 MNHEY and CDR2 SMNVEV (reference sequence). The V and J ends lost 3 bases and 7 bases respectively, with 13 bases between them. This CDR3 region has 14 residues. The chain's CDR3 is CASSLIPSGQPQHF. CDR3 DNA: TGTGCCAGCAGTTTGATTCCCTCGGGGCAGCCCCAGCATTTT.

V gene TRBV4-3 combines with J gene TRBJ1-4; D remains ambiguous. This CDR3 is built from 14 residues. V was pared by 3 bases and J by 0 bases, with 5 bases between. CDR1 and CDR2 from the germline V gene are LGHNA and YSLEER. CDR3 in amino acids: CASSQETTNEKLFF. In DNA form, the CDR3 reads TGCGCCAGCAGCCAGGAGACAACTAATGAAAAACTGTTTTTT.

The chain links TRBV10-3 to TRBJ2-7, with TRBD2 matching over 13 bases. The CDR3 sequence is 14 residues long. Trimming took 6 bases from V and 6 from J; bases not matched to a gene: 5. Germline-derived CDR1 and CDR2 are ENHRY and SYGVKD. The DNA of the CDR3 is TGTGCCATCAGAAACGGACTAGCGGGAGCCGAGCAGTACTTC. It encodes CAIRNGLAGAEQYF.

This chain links TRBV21-1 with TRBJ1-4. TRBV21-1 is tagged as a pseudogene. The CDR3 contains 12 residues. The CDR3 reads CASGTGTEKLFF. CDR3 nucleotides: TGTGCCAGCGGCACAGGGACTGAAAAACTGTTTTTT.

The V and J genes are TRBV28 and TRBJ1-3, with D perhaps TRBD1 (5 bases). The CDR3 has 14 amino acids. Trimming removed 6 bases at V and 0 bases at J, with 9 bases between. Germline V gives CDR1 MDHEN, CDR2 SYDVKM. CDR3 amino acids: CASSFGGSGNTIYF. As DNA, the CDR3 is TGTGCCAGCAGCTTCGGGGGCTCTGGAAACACCATATATTTT.

The chain carries TRBV5-4 and TRBJ2-1, with 7 bases identical to TRBD1. The V and J ends lost 5 bases and 10 bases, in that order; junction bases with no gene match: 6. The V gene's germline CDR1 is SGHNT and CDR2 YYREEE (reference sequence). This CDR3 spans 12 amino acids. CDR3 DNA sequence: TGTGCCAGCAGGGAAGGGACAGAAGAGCAGTTCTTC. It translates to CASREGTEEQFF.

The chain recombines TRBV28 with TRBJ1-2; 7 bases match TRBD1. CDR3 length: 13 residues. Germline assignment: CDR1 MDHEN and CDR2 SYDVKM. V trimming: 6 bases; J trimming: 6 bases; junction bases outside the gene matches: 7. CDR3 bases: TGTGCCAGCAGACCCCCGGGACAGAATGGCTACACCTTC. It encodes CASRPPGQNGYTF.

Here the CDR3 DNA reads TGTGCCAGCAGCTCCCAGACTTACGGCAATCAGCCCCAGCATTTT. Translation gives CASSSQTYGNQPQHF. The chain is built from TRBV7-8 and TRBJ1-5, with D unresolved. Trimming shortened V by 4 bases and J by 2 bases, and 12 bases separated the two germline ends. Germline CDR1 is SGHVS and CDR2 is FQNEAQ. CDR3 length equals 15 residues.

The genes are TRBV2 and TRBJ1-1; possible D gene TRBD1, 5 bases. Germline CDR1 SNHLY, CDR2 FYNNEI. CDR3 size: 14 residues. V was trimmed by 6 bases and J by 1 base, leaving 12 bases between them. The CDR3 nucleotides read TGTGCCAGCAGCGTCCTCGGACAGAACACTGAAGCTTTCTTT. Translation gives CASSVLGQNTEAFF.

This chain connects TRBV4-1 to TRBJ1-4, with D hard to call. The V end was cut by 1 base, the J end by 4 bases, with 7 bases between. The germline V gene encodes CDR1 MGHRA and CDR2 YSYEKL. This CDR3 is 14 amino acids long. This CDR3 is CASSQVAGNEKLFF. The CDR3 coding sequence is TGCGCCAGCAGCCAAGTGGCAGGTAATGAAAAACTGTTTTTT.

Only one count was recorded for this clone. The chain links TRBV5-4 to TRBJ2-7; 7 bases map to TRBD1. CDR1 is SGHNT and CDR2 is YYREEE in the germline V gene (reference sequence). This CDR3 contains 13 residues. V gave up 5 bases and J gave up 5 bases; unmatched junction bases: 7. The CDR3 region has the DNA TGTGCCAGCAGTTCCGACAGGGACGACGAGCAGTACTTC. Protein: CASSSDRDDEQYF. Full variable domain (rest looked up from reference TRBV5-4 and TRBJ2-7): ETGVTQSPTHLIKTRGQQVTLRCSSQSGHNTVSWYQQALGQGPQFIFQYYREEENGRGNFPPRFSGLQFPNYSSELNVNALELDDSALYLCASSSDRDDEQYFGPGTRLTVT.

The rearrangement joins TRBV5-1 to TRBJ2-3, with D perhaps assigned TRBD1 or TRBD2 (5 bases each). Germline V gives CDR1 SGHRS, CDR2 YFSETQ. This CDR3 comprises 14 residues. V dropped 1 base and J dropped 2 bases, with 8 bases sitting between them. The CDR3 loop is CASSLPGHTDTQYF. In DNA form, the CDR3 reads TGCGCCAGCAGCTTGCCGGGGCACACAGATACGCAGTATTTT.

The chain carries TRBV19 and TRBJ1-4; D gene ambiguous. The CDR3 loop spans 14 amino acids. Per the germline V gene, CDR1 is LNHDA and CDR2 is SQIVND (reference sequence). Trimming pared 6 bases from V and 5 bases from J, leaving 13 bases between. The CDR3, as DNA: TGTGCCAGTAGGTCGCGAGGCCGCAATGAAAAACTGTTTTTT. Translating it yields CASRSRGRNEKLFF.

This clone occurred once. CDR3 loop: CASSVRPPYEQYF. The CDR3 DNA is TGTGCCAGCAGTGTGAGGCCCCCCTACGAGCAGTACTTC. The rearrangement links TRBV2 to TRBJ2-7; D is ambiguous. The CDR3 has 13 amino acids. The V gene lost 4 bases and the J gene lost 2 bases, with 9 bases spanning the gap. Germline-derived CDR1 and CDR2 are SNHLY and FYNNEI.

This clone appeared once. The CDR3: CASSERSGRETQYF. The CDR3 nucleotides read TGTGCCAGCAGTGAAAGGAGCGGTCGGGAGACCCAGTACTTC. The genes are TRBV2 and TRBJ2-5; D may be TRBD2 (5 bases). With 2 bases removed from V and 5 bases from J, the gap between germline ends came to 12 bases. Germline V gene lookup returns CDR1 SNHLY and CDR2 FYNNEI. CDR3 size: 14 residues.

The chain recombines TRBV11-3 with TRBJ2-1; 7 bases agree with TRBD2. The germline V gene encodes CDR1 SGHNT and CDR2 YENEEA. V was pared by 5 bases and J by 2 bases, with 6 bases of the junction left unmatched. The CDR3 sequence is 15 residues long. CDR3 loop: CASSAWEGPYNEQFF. The CDR3 bases are TGTGCCAGCAGCGCATGGGAGGGCCCCTACAATGAGCAGTTCTTC.

This sequence joins TRBV19 and TRBJ2-7, with D unclear. V was shortened by 0 bases and J by 0 bases, with 9 bases between the two germline ends. The germline V gene has CDR1 LNHDA and CDR2 SQIVND (reference sequence). The CDR3 covers 15 residues. CDR3 amino acids: CASSIEGYNSYEQYF. CDR3 coding DNA: TGTGCCAGTAGTATAGAGGGATACAACTCCTACGAGCAGTACTTC.

A note on this clone: One end of the junction fails to match germline, which may point to a read error. The chain joins TRBV28 to TRBJ1-2; TRBD1 aligns across 9 bases. Per germline, CDR1 MDHEN and CDR2 SYDVKM. The CDR3 is made up of 15 amino acids. The CDR3 DNA reads as TGTGCCAGCAGTCTACGGACAGGGGTAGGGTATGGCCACACCTTC. Protein: CASSLRTGVGYGHTF.

V is TRBV6-5 and J is TRBJ2-4; D not resolved. The CDR3 is 15 amino acids. CDR1 is MNHEY, CDR2 SVGAGI, per germline. V shed 4 bases and J shed 3 bases, with 13 bases lying between them. The CDR3 loop reads CASSSPDLGKNIQYF. The CDR3 coding sequence is TGTGCCAGCAGTTCTCCGGATCTAGGCAAAAACATTCAGTACTTC.